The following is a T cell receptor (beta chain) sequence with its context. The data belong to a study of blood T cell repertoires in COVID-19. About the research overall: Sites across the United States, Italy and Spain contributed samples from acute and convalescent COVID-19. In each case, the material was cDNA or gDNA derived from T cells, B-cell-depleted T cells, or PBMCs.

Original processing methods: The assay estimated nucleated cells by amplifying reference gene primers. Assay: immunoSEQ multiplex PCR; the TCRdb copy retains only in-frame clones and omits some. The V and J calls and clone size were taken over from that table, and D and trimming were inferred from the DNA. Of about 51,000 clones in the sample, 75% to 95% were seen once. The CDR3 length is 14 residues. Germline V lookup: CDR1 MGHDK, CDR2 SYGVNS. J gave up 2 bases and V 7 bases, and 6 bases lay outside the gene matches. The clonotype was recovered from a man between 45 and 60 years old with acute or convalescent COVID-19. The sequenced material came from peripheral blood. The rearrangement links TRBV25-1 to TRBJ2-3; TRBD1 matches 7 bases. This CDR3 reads CASTGTVITDTQYF. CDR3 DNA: TGTGCCAGCACAGGGACAGTTATCACAGATACGCAGTATTTT.